This T cell receptor (beta chain) was sequenced in a study of blood T cell repertoires in COVID-19. The germline CDR1 and CDR2 sequences are KGHSH and LQKENI. The CDR3 has 15 residues. V was pared by 0 bases and J by 3 bases, with 9 bases between. TCRdb keeps only in-frame clones here, not all; method: immunoSEQ multiplex PCR. The data contain about 98,000 clones, roughly 80% of them singletons. The TCR was taken from a man between 65 and 85 years old with active or convalescent COVID-19. The chain couples TRBV18 to TRBJ1-3, with a tentative D call TRBD1 (5 bases). Sequenced input: peripheral blood. This chain's CDR3 is CASSPPGLNGNTIYF. The DNA for the CDR3 is TGTGCCAGCTCACCACCGGGGCTTAATGGAAACACCATATATTTT.